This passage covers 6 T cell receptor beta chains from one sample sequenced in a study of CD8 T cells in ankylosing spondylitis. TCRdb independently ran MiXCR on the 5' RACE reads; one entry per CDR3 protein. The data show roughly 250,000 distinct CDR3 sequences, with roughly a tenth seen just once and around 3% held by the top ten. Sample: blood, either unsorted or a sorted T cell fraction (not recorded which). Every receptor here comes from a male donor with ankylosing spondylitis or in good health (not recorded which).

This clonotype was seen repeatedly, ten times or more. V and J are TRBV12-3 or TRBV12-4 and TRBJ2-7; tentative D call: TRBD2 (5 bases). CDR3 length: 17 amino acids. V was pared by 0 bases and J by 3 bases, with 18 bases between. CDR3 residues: CASSLAGYPLGVYEQYF. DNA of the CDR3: TGTGCCAGCAGTTTAGCCGGTTACCCACTCGGGGTCTACGAGCAGTACTTC.

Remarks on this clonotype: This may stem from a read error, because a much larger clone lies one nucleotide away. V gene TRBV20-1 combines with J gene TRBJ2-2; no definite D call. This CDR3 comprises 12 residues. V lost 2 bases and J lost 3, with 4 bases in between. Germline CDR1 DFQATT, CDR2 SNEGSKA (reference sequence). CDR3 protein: CSARQDTGELFF. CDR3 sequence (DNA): TGCAGTGCTAGACAGGACACCGGGGAGCTGTTTTTT.

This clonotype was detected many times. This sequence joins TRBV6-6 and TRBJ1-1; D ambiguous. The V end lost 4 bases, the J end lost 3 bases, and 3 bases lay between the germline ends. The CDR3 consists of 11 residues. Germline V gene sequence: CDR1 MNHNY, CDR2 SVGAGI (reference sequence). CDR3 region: CASSLDTEAFF. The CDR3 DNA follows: TGTGCCAGCAGTTTGGACACTGAAGCTTTCTTT.

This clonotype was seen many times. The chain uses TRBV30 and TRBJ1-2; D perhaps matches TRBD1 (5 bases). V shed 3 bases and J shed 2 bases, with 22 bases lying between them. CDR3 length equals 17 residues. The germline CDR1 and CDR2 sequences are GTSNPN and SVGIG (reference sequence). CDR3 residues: CAWRATSGPPPNYGYTF. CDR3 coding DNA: TGTGCCTGGAGGGCGACCTCGGGACCGCCCCCGAACTATGGCTACACCTTC.

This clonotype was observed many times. CDR3 nucleotides: TGCAGTGCTATTACCGTAGCGGGGGGGCAATCCTACGAGCAGTACTTC. As protein: CSAITVAGGQSYEQYF. The V and J genes are TRBV20-1 and TRBJ2-7; 11 nucleotides agree with TRBD2. The CDR3 contains 16 residues. Looked up from germline, CDR1 is DFQATT and CDR2 is SNEGSKA (reference sequence). J was trimmed by 1 base and V by 4 bases; bases with no gene match: 9.

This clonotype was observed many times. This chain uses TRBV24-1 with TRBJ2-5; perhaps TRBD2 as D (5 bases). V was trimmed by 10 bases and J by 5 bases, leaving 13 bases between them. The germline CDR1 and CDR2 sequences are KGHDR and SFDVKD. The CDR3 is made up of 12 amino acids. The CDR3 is CATSREGETQYF. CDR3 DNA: TGTGCCACTTCTCGGGAAGGGGAGACCCAGTACTTC.